What follows is one T cell receptor (beta chain) and its context. No antigen is known for it. The source of the sample is a study of PD-1 blockade in classical Hodgkin lymphoma. Study conclusions and caveats: Relative to healthy donors, newly diagnosed patients reportedly had lower baseline TCR diversity, which was reported as lower still in relapsed/refractory patients. Complete responders' diversity at baseline resembled that of newly diagnosed patients. The CD4+ diversity rise by C4D1 was clearest in complete responders.

There was relapse after autologous stem cell transplantation in every patient, and there was variation in brentuximab vedotin exposure. Produced via immunoSEQ multiplex PCR; TCRdb's table is partial and in-frame only. The data contain 90,000 to 130,000 clones, approximately 90% of them singletons. The CDR3 sequence is 13 residues long. Germline V gene sequence: CDR1 SGHNT, CDR2 YENEEA. Trimming stripped 0 bases from V and 3 bases from J, with 4 bases between. The clonotype comes from a human donor with classical Hodgkin lymphoma. The chain recombines TRBV11-3 with TRBJ2-3, with D unclear. The input for sequencing was peripheral blood mononuclear cells (PBMCs), taken before the second cycle of nivolumab. CDR3 sequence: CASSLEETDTQYF. DNA for the CDR3: TGTGCCAGCAGCTTAGAGGAGACAGATACGCAGTATTTT.